This TCR beta chain was identified during a study of Ad26.COV2.S vaccination and SARS-CoV-2 variants. The overall study: Donor got 5x10^10 or 1x10^11 viral particles of Ad26.COV2.S. Study-wide findings and caveats: It was found that vaccine and placebo recipients had similar non-spike TCR breadth.

V dropped 1 base and J dropped 0 bases, with 9 bases sitting between them. The CDR3 is made up of 15 amino acids. Germline V CDR1 and CDR2: MNHNS, SASEGT. Sequencing was performed with immunoSEQ multiplex PCR; in TCRdb, only in-frame clones are kept and a portion is missing. The sample shows 250,000 or so clones, roughly 85% of them seen only once. A single count supports this clone. Antigen: not known. Treatment given: some 20 received Ad26.COV2.S at low or high dose, single or two shots; roughly five received placebo; per-sample allocation not given. Day 63 after the first vaccine or placebo injection was the time point for sampling. Immunization relied on an Ad26 vector, which expressed Wuhan-strain SARS-CoV-2 spike.

J is TRBJ1-2 and V is TRBV6-1; a weak D match, TRBD1 (5 bases). This sample comprised peripheral blood, obtained in a trial of Ad26.COV2.S vaccine versus placebo. The origin of this receptor is a person between 18 and 65 years old who received the Ad26.COV2.S COVID-19 vaccine or a placebo. This CDR3 is CASSEGGSPNYGYTF. The CDR3 DNA is TGTGCCAGCAGTGAAGGGGGCAGCCCTAACTATGGCTACACCTTC.